A few counts support the clone carrying this T cell receptor beta chain. The data stem from a study of T-cell reconstitution after alpha-beta-depleted transplantation in children. The CDR3 totals 14 residues. CDR1 is LNHNV, CDR2 YYDKDF, per germline (reference sequence). V shed 6 bases, J shed 5 bases, and the junction held 5 bases outside the gene matches. As it was prepared, the TCRbeta library received unique molecular identifiers. TCRdb re-derived calls from the PCR reads in MiXCR, one entry per CDR3 protein. The table records about 690,000 distinct CDR3 sequences, over 15% of them present only once.

The source was PBMCs from the stem cell graft donor, collected from the stem cell graft. This TCR was sampled from a human donor who donated a stem cell graft to a child with acute myeloid leukemia. This rearrangement joins TRBV15 to TRBJ2-7; 12 bases fit TRBD1. The CDR3 sequence is CATRSGQGANEQYF. The DNA for the CDR3 is TGTGCCACCAGATCGGGACAGGGGGCCAACGAGCAGTACTTC.